Listed below are T cell receptor beta chains from one sample, sequenced in a study of blood T cells in healthy people across ages. A single record per CDR3 protein comes from TCRdb applying MiXCR to the 5' RACE reads. The table has under 1 million distinct CDR3 sequences, around 42% seen once. The sample was blood. These receptors were obtained from a man in his fifties or sixties in good health. Both conserved end residues are part of each CDR3. D genes are given only for firm matches. A row's size may be missing; if present it is once, few, many or a size class.

v_call: TRBV6-4; j_call: TRBJ1-2; clone_size: -; cdr3_length: 13; d_call: -; cdr3_aa: CARDPGHLYGYTF; cdr3_nt: TGTGCCAGGGATCCGGGACACCTCTATGGCTACACCTTC
v_call: TRBV7-2; j_call: TRBJ2-2; clone_size: few; cdr3_length: 16; d_call: TRBD1; cdr3_aa: CASSRDRAPMGGELFF; cdr3_nt: TGTGCCAGCAGTCGGGACAGGGCCCCTATGGGCGGGGAGCTGTTTTTT
v_call: TRBV5-5; j_call: TRBJ1-5; clone_size: -; cdr3_length: 17; d_call: TRBD1; cdr3_aa: CASSLVPGGSSNQPRHF; cdr3_nt: TGTGCCAGCAGCTTGGTTCCAGGGGGGTCGAGCAATCAGCCCCGGCATTTT
v_call: TRBV25-1; j_call: TRBJ1-6; clone_size: -; cdr3_length: 16; d_call: TRBD1; cdr3_aa: CASSPQDRGVASPLHF; cdr3_nt: TGTGCCAGCAGTCCCCAGGACAGGGGAGTTGCTTCACCCCTCCACTTT
v_call: TRBV25-1; j_call: TRBJ2-1; clone_size: many; cdr3_length: 14; d_call: -; cdr3_aa: CASSADGYHNEQFF; cdr3_nt: TGTGCCAGCAGTGCGGACGGATATCACAATGAGCAGTTCTTC
v_call: TRBV6-5; j_call: TRBJ2-5; clone_size: few; cdr3_length: 13; d_call: -; cdr3_aa: CASSQGIVEEQYF; cdr3_nt: TGTGCCAGCAGTCAAGGGATCGTGGAGGAGCAGTACTTC
v_call: TRBV20-1; j_call: TRBJ1-6; clone_size: -; cdr3_length: 16; d_call: -; cdr3_aa: CSARARTEAGDSPLHF; cdr3_nt: TGCAGTGCTAGAGCCAGGACTGAGGCCGGAGATTCACCCCTCCACTTT
v_call: TRBV5-1; j_call: TRBJ2-5; clone_size: -; cdr3_length: 15; d_call: -; cdr3_aa: CASSLGASVKETQYF; cdr3_nt: TGCGCCAGCAGCTTGGGGGCTAGCGTTAAAGAGACCCAGTACTTC
v_call: TRBV4-1; j_call: TRBJ2-1; clone_size: -; cdr3_length: 14; d_call: -; cdr3_aa: CASSQPGTIKTQFF; cdr3_nt: TGCGCCAGCAGCCAACCCGGGACAATCAAGACCCAGTTCTTC
v_call: TRBV4-3; j_call: TRBJ2-1; clone_size: -; cdr3_length: 15; d_call: -; cdr3_aa: CASSQALDWYNEQFF; cdr3_nt: TGCGCCAGCAGCCAAGCCTTAGATTGGTACAATGAGCAGTTCTTC
v_call: TRBV4-1; j_call: TRBJ1-5; clone_size: once; cdr3_length: 18; d_call: TRBD1; cdr3_aa: CASSRQTRDRGVFQPQHF; cdr3_nt: TGCGCCAGCAGCAGACAAACCCGGGACAGGGGAGTTTTTCAGCCCCAGCATTTT